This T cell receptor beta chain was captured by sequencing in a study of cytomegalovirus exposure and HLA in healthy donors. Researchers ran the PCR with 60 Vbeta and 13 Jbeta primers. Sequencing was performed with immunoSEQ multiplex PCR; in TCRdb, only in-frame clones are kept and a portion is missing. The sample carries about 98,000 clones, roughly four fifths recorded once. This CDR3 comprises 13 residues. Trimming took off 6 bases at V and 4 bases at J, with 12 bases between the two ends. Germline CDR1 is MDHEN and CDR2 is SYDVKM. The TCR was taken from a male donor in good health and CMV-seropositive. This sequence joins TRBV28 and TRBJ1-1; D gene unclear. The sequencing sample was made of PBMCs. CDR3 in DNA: TGTGCCAGCAGCCCGCCGTCTACCACTGAAGCTTTCTTT. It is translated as CASSPPSTTEAFF.